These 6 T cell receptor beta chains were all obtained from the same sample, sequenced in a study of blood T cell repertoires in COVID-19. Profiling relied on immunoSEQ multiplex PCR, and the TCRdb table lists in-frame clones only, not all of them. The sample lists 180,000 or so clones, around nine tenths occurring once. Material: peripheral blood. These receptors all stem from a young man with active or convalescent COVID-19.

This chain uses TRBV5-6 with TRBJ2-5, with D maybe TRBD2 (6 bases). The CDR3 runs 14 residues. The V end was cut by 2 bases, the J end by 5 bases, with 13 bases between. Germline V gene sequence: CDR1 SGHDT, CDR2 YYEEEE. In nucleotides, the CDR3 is TGTGCCAGCAGCTTTAGGGAGGCGGGGGAGACCCAGTACTTC. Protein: CASSFREAGETQYF.

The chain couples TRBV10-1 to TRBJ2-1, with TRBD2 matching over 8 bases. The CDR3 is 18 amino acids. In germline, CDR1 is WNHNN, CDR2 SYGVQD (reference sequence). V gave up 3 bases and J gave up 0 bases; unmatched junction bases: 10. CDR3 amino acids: CASSERASGQSSYNEQFF. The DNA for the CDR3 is TGCGCCAGCAGTGAAAGGGCTAGCGGGCAAAGCTCCTACAATGAGCAGTTCTTC.

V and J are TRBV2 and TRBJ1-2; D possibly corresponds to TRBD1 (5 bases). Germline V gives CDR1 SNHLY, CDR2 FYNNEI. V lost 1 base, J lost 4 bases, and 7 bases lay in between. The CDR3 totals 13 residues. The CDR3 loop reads CASSEGQGYGYTF. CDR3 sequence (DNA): TGTGCCAGCAGTGAAGGGCAGGGCTATGGCTACACCTTC. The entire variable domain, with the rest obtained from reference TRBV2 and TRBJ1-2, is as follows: EPEVTQTPSHQVTQMGQEVILRCVPISNHLYFYWYRQILGQKVEFLVSFYNNEISEKSEIFDDQFSVERPDGSNFTLKIRSTKLEDSAMYFCASSEGQGYGYTFGSGTRLTVV.

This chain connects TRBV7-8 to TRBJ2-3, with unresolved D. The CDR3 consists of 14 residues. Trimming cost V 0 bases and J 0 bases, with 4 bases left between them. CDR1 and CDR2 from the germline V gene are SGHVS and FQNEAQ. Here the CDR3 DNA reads TGTGCCAGCAGCTTAGCGTCGAGCACAGATACGCAGTATTTT. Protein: CASSLASSTDTQYF.

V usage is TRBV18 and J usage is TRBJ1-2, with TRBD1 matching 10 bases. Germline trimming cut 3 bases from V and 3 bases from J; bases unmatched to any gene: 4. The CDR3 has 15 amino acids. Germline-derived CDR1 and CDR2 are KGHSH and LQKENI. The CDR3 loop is CASSPTGGADYGYTF. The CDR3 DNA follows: TGTGCCAGCTCACCGACAGGGGGCGCTGACTATGGCTACACCTTC. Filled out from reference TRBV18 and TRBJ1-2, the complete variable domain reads NAGVMQNPRHLVRRRGQEARLRCSPMKGHSHVYWYRQLPEEGLKFMVYLQKENIIDESGMPKERFSAEFPKEGPSILRIQQVVRGDSAAYFCASSPTGGADYGYTFGSGTRLTVV.

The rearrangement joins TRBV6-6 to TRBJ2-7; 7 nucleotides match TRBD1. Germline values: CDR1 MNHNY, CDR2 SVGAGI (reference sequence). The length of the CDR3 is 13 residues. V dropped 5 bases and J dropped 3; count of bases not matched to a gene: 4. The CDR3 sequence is CASSGGQIYEQYF. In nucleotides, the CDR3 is TGTGCCAGCAGTGGGGGACAGATCTACGAGCAGTACTTC.